Each of the 21 T cell receptor beta chains below was sequenced from the same sample in a study of breast tumors, draining lymph nodes, adjacent tissues. Via MiXCR, TCRdb re-called the multiplex PCR reads, giving one row per CDR3 protein. Of 200,000 to 300,000 distinct CDR3 sequences listed, under 35% were seen once; the top ten hold 0.85% to 1.3%. Samples came from axillary lymph nodes draining the breast cancer. Sequenced material: axillary lymph node tissue. These receptors originate from a female donor with breast cancer. Some clones in this sample may be carry-over from other donors' samples.

Worth noting for this clonotype: A read error may explain this, as a much larger clone is one base away. The chain is built from TRBV28 and TRBJ1-2; no firm D call. Per the germline V gene, CDR1 is MDHEN and CDR2 is SYDVKM. Deletions cut 6 bases from V and 4 bases from J, with 12 bases between. The CDR3 covers 13 residues. The CDR3 here is CASSPPGRYGYTF. CDR3 DNA sequence: TGTGCCAGCAGCCCCCCGGGCCGCTATGGCTACACCTTC.

Concerning this clonotype itself: A much larger clone is a single base away; this may be a read error. This chain links TRBV12-3 or TRBV12-4 with TRBJ2-7, with 8 bases fitting TRBD1. The CDR3 extends over 14 amino acids. V lost 8 bases to trimming and J lost 6 bases; unmatched junction nucleotides: 12. CDR3 in amino acids: CASAPRDRGSEQYF. In DNA form, the CDR3 reads TGTGCCAGCGCACCCAGAGACAGGGGTTCCGAGCAGTACTTC.

This sequence joins TRBV27 and TRBJ2-3; D call uncertain. From germline, CDR1 is MNHEY and CDR2 SMNVEV (reference sequence). Trimming pared 5 bases from V and 0 bases from J, leaving 12 bases between. This CDR3 is 15 amino acids long. CDR3 loop: CASSARRPSTDTQYF. The CDR3 nucleotides read TGTGCCAGCAGTGCGCGGAGACCTAGCACAGATACGCAGTATTTT.

This clonotype was recorded a few times. The V and J genes are TRBV7-8 and TRBJ1-4; D call uncertain. Germline CDR1 and CDR2: SGHVS and FQNEAQ. V lost 1 base and J 4 bases, leaving 4 bases between the germline ends. The CDR3 sequence is 13 residues long. The DNA for the CDR3 is TGTGCCAGCAGCTTAGGGGGTAATGAAAAACTGTTTTTT. This translates into CASSLGGNEKLFF.

This clonotype was counted ten times or more. CDR3 protein: CASSLVGQPPGAQYF. In DNA form, the CDR3 reads TGTGCCAGCAGCTTAGTAGGACAGCCACCCGGGGCCCAGTACTTC. The gene calls are TRBV7-9 and TRBJ2-5; weak D call: TRBD1 (6 bases). V lost 1 base to trimming and J lost 9 bases, with 18 bases between them. The CDR3 totals 15 residues. The germline CDR1 and CDR2 sequences are SEHNR and FQNEAQ (reference sequence).

This clonotype was recorded at least ten times. The V gene is TRBV5-8, the J gene TRBJ2-2; the D gene is possibly TRBD2 (6 bases). The CDR3 length is 16 residues. From germline, CDR1 is SGHTS and CDR2 YDEGEE. Trimming removed 3 bases at V and 0 bases at J, with 12 bases between. This chain's CDR3 is CASSSLGGSNTGELFF. Here the CDR3 DNA reads TGTGCCAGCAGCTCCCTGGGGGGTTCGAACACCGGGGAGCTGTTTTTT.

The chain couples TRBV9 to TRBJ2-5; 8 bases line up with TRBD2. The CDR3 spans 18 residues. CDR1 and CDR2 (germline): SGDLS, YYNGEE. J gave up 6 bases and V 4 bases, and 20 bases lay outside the gene matches. The DNA of the CDR3 is TGTGCCAGCAGCCCTTCTACGGGGGGGGGACTAGGACGGCAGACCCAGTACTTC. It yields the protein CASSPSTGGGLGRQTQYF.

The sample holds many counts of this clonotype. The V call is TRBV19, the J call TRBJ2-3; D not certain. The CDR3 contains 12 residues. Germline V gene sequence: CDR1 LNHDA, CDR2 SQIVND (reference sequence). The V and J ends lost 5 bases and 5 bases respectively, with 8 bases between them. The CDR3 DNA reads TGTGCCAGTAGTTCCGTCTTAGATACGCAGTATTTT. Translated: CASSSVLDTQYF.

This clonotype was detected ten times or more. The rearrangement uses TRBV20-1 and TRBJ2-7, with 8 bases matching TRBD2. The CDR3 is 15 residues long. CDR1 is DFQATT and CDR2 is SNEGSKA in the germline V gene (reference sequence). V lost 7 bases, J lost 2 bases, and 13 bases stayed unmatched. In nucleotides, the CDR3 is TGCAGTGTGCTCGGGGGAGCGGGAGACCCCTACGAGCAGTACTTC. It specifies CSVLGGAGDPYEQYF.

This clonotype was seen repeatedly, ten times or more. CDR3 amino acids: CSAPPPRLAGGPGYEQYF. The CDR3 DNA sequence: TGCAGTGCCCCCCCCCCGAGACTAGCGGGAGGGCCAGGATACGAGCAGTACTTC. J is TRBJ2-7 and V is TRBV20-1; 14 bases agree with TRBD2. In germline, CDR1 is DFQATT, CDR2 SNEGSKA (reference sequence). With 6 bases clipped from V and 4 bases from J, the junction kept 17 bases outside the gene matches. The CDR3 covers 18 residues.

In this sample, this clonotype turned up many times. This chain joins TRBV5-5 and TRBJ2-1, with 9 bases matching TRBD1. The CDR3 has 14 amino acids. Trimming took 3 bases from V and 6 from J; bases not matched to a gene: 4. Germline V gene sequence: CDR1 SGHKS, CDR2 YYEKEE (reference sequence). For the CDR3, the DNA is TGTGCCAGCAGCTCCCGGGACAGGGCCAATGAGCAGTTCTTC. Protein product: CASSSRDRANEQFF.

About this clonotype itself: A much larger clone lies one base from this, so it may be a read error. This sequence joins TRBV15 and TRBJ2-7; 8 nucleotides match TRBD1. Germline CDR1 and CDR2: LNHNV and YYDKDF (reference sequence). The CDR3 runs to 16 residues. The CDR3 DNA follows: TGTGCCAGCAGCTTCGCAGGGGGCTTTAGTGGATACGAGCGGTACTTC. This sequence encodes CASSFAGGFSGYERYF.

This clonotype showed up many times. V usage is TRBV7-9 and J usage is TRBJ1-4; TRBD1 matches 8 bases. J gave up 5 bases and V 5 bases, and 7 bases lay outside the gene matches. The CDR3 has 15 amino acids. Germline V gene sequence: CDR1 SEHNR, CDR2 FQNEAQ (reference sequence). The CDR3 DNA follows: TGTGCCAGCAGCAGACACAGGGGGAAGAATGAAAAACTGTTTTTT. This translates into CASSRHRGKNEKLFF.

The chain couples TRBV5-5 to TRBJ1-1; D possibly corresponds to TRBD1 (5 bases). Germline V gives CDR1 SGHKS, CDR2 YYEKEE (reference sequence). V was pared by 4 bases and J by 0 bases, with 10 bases between. CDR3 size: 14 residues. The CDR3 nucleotides read TGTGCCAGCAGCCACCCGGGGCTGAACACTGAAGCTTTCTTT. Amino acids: CASSHPGLNTEAFF.

The table lists this clonotype with many counts. The V gene is TRBV2, the J gene TRBJ2-7, with D hard to call. Germline CDR1 SNHLY, CDR2 FYNNEI. CDR3 length: 14 amino acids. V was shortened by 3 bases and J by 4 bases, with 13 bases between the two germline ends. Written as DNA, the CDR3 is TGTGCCAGCAGTGACTTCTCGCAGAGATACGAGCAGTACTTC. This codes for CASSDFSQRYEQYF.

Comments on this clonotype: Its ends do not fully match the called genes, so a read error is possible. V gene TRBV15 combines with J gene TRBJ2-7; 16 bases agree with TRBD2. Germline V CDR1 and CDR2: LNHNV, YYDKDF (reference sequence). CDR3 length: 20 amino acids. The CDR3: CAASRGGTSGRAIQGYEQYF. The CDR3 DNA follows: TGTGCCGCCAGCAGGGGGGGGACTAGCGGGAGGGCCATCCAGGGTTACGAGCAGTACTTC.

The rearrangement links TRBV6-5 to TRBJ2-7, with TRBD2 as a possible D gene (6 bases). Per germline, CDR1 MNHEY and CDR2 SVGAGI. The CDR3 has 16 amino acids. V was clipped by 6 bases and J by 7 bases, with 25 bases between them. The CDR3 region is CASSPAGGTRLREQYF. For the CDR3, the DNA is TGTGCCAGCAGCCCCGCGGGCGGGACTCGTCTTAGGGAGCAGTACTTC.

This clonotype was recorded at least ten times. This chain links TRBV7-2 with TRBJ2-3, with 7 bases identical to TRBD2. Per the germline V gene, CDR1 is SGHTA and CDR2 is FQGNSA. The length of the CDR3 is 16 residues. Trimming cost V 1 base and J 0 bases; bases outside gene matches: 4. Here the CDR3 reads CASSLGRGSSTDTQYF. In DNA form, the CDR3 reads TGTGCCAGCAGCTTAGGTCGCGGGAGTAGCACAGATACGCAGTATTTT.

This clonotype was seen many times. The J gene is TRBJ2-3, the V gene TRBV5-8; 7 bases are a match to TRBD1. V dropped 4 bases and J dropped 4; count of bases not matched to a gene: 15. Looked up from germline, CDR1 is SGHTS and CDR2 is YDEGEE. The CDR3 covers 17 residues. CDR3 sequence (DNA): TGTGCCAGCAGCCCCCGAAACAGGGGCTTCCGCGCAGATACGCAGTATTTT. The encoded protein is CASSPRNRGFRADTQYF. The complete variable domain, with remaining parts taken from reference TRBV5-8 and TRBJ2-3, reads EAGVTQSPTHLIKTRGQQATLRCSPISGHTSVYWYQQALGLGLQFLLWYDEGEERNRGNFPPRFSGRQFPNYSSELNVNALELEDSALYLCASSPRNRGFRADTQYFGPGTRLTVL.

The chain combines TRBV30 with TRBJ2-2; D possibly corresponds to TRBD1 (5 bases). CDR1 is GTSNPN and CDR2 is SVGIG in the germline V gene (reference sequence). Trimming took off 3 bases at V and 2 bases at J, with 13 bases between the two ends. This CDR3 comprises 15 residues. The CDR3 sequence: CAWSLQDTNTGELFF. The CDR3 DNA is TGTGCCTGGAGCTTACAGGACACCAACACCGGGGAGCTGTTTTTT.

Regarding this clonotype: A read error may be the cause here, since a much bigger clone is one base away. This rearrangement joins TRBV7-9 to TRBJ2-7; D is undetermined. Germline V CDR1 and CDR2: SEHNR, FQNEAQ (reference sequence). CDR3 length equals 13 residues. V shed 6 bases and J shed 4 bases, with 13 bases lying between them. CDR3 amino acids: CASSDQVLYEQYF. In DNA form, the CDR3 reads TGTGCCAGCAGTGATCAGGTACTGTACGAGCAGTACTTC.